The source of this TCR beta chain is a study of identical twins. Via MiXCR, TCRdb re-called the 5' RACE reads, giving one row per CDR3 protein. The sample has 200,000 to 250,000 distinct CDR3 sequences; around 6.6% are singletons. The germline gives CDR1 LNHNV, CDR2 YYDKDF (reference sequence). Trimming removed 0 bases from V and 6 bases from J, with 11 bases in between. There are 14 residues in the CDR3. This clonotype was observed many times. This same sample was also taken into another study, of yellow fever vaccine responses in identical twins.

The TCR sequence derives from a woman aged 18 to 35 in good health. Specimen: memory (CD45RO+) T cells sorted from blood. The chain couples TRBV15 to TRBJ1-1; D is unresolved. The CDR3 DNA follows: TGTGCCACCAGCAGAGATCCGGAAAGGCCTGAAGCTTTCTTT. This codes for CATSRDPERPEAFF.